This T cell receptor (beta chain) was identified in a study of naive and memory T cell subsets. Study conclusions and caveats: Over 85% of naive TCR sequences appeared only once after error correction, unlike memory subsets.

Two oligonucleotides, mixed equimolar, formed the beta constant-region primer covering TRBC1 and TRBC2. TCRdb passed the UMI-ligation and nested PCR reads through MiXCR, listing each CDR3 protein once. The table includes fewer than 40,000 distinct CDR3 sequences, about an eighth detected once. Of note for this clonotype: What it binds is not known. Compared with germline, one end of the junction differs, possibly owing to a read error.

This CDR3 comprises 12 residues. Per the germline V gene, CDR1 is MNHEY and CDR2 is SVGEGT. The sequenced material came from effector memory CD4+ T cells from blood. The subset is: effector memory, CD45RA- CD27-. V gene TRBV6-2 or TRBV6-3 combines with J gene TRBJ2-7; D unclear. This receptor was obtained from a human donor in good health. The CDR3 loop reads CASSDSNYEQYF. In DNA form, the CDR3 reads TGTGCCAGCAGTGACTCAAACTACGAGCAGTACTTC.